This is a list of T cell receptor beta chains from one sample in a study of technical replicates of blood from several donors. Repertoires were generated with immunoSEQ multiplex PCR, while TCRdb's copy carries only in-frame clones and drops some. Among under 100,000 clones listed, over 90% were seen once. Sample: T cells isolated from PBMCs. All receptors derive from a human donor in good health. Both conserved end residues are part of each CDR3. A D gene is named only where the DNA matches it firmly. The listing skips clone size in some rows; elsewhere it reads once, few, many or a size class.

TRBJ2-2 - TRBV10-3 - CAISEITPKGGFTGELFF TGTGCCATCAGTGAGATTACTCCCAAGGGGGGGTTCACCGGGGAGCTGTTTTTT
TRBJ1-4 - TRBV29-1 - CSVPDRGSTNEKLFF TGCAGCGTGCCAGACCGGGGTTCAACTAATGAAAAACTGTTTTTT
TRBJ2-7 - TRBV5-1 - CASSGAGGRTYEQYF TGCGCCAGCAGCGGCGCCGGGGGGCGGACCTACGAGCAGTACTTC
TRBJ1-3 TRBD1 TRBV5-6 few CASSFWYRGIRNTIYF TGTGCCAGCAGCTTCTGGTACAGGGGGATAAGAAACACCATATATTTT
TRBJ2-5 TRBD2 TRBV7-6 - CASSLAREVETQYF TGTGCCAGCAGCTTAGCGCGGGAGGTGGAGACCCAGTACTTC
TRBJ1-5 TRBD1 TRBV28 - CASTLDRGDHSNQPQHF TGTGCCAGCACCTTGGACAGGGGCGACCATAGCAATCAGCCCCAGCATTTT
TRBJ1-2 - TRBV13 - CASSLEGLGRQNGYTF TGTGCCAGCAGCTTAGAGGGGTTGGGTCGACAAAATGGCTACACCTTC
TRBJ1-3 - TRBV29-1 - CSVVQGPDGNTIYF TGCAGCGTTGTGCAGGGCCCTGATGGAAACACCATATATTTT
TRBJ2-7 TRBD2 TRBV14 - CASSPWTSGSTGTFYEQYF TGTGCCAGCAGCCCCTGGACTAGCGGGAGTACAGGGACCTTCTACGAGCAGTACTTC
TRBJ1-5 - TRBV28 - CASSLLQEPQHF TGTGCCAGCAGTTTATTACAGGAGCCCCAGCATTTT
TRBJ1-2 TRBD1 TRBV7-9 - CASSSDPGQAYGYTF TGTGCCAGCAGCAGTGATCCGGGACAGGCCTATGGCTACACCTTC
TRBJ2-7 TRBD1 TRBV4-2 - CASSQDRGQGRSSYEQYF TGTGCCAGCAGCCAAGATCGTGGACAGGGGCGGTCGTCATACGAGCAGTACTTC
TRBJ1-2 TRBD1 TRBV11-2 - CASSLERDRGYYGYTF TGTGCCAGCAGCTTAGAGCGGGACAGGGGATATTATGGCTACACCTTC
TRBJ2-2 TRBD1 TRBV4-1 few CASSLQGASNTGELFF TGCGCCAGCAGCCTACAGGGGGCTTCGAACACCGGGGAGCTGTTTTTT
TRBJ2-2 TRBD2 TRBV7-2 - CASSKTSGSVELFF TGTGCCAGCAGCAAAACTAGCGGGAGTGTGGAGCTGTTTTTT
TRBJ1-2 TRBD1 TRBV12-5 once CASGLVQGVWPIYGYTF TGTGCTAGTGGTTTGGTACAGGGGGTCTGGCCCATTTATGGCTACACCTTC
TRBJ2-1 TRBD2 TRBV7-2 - CASGLAPANEQFF TGTGCCAGCGGACTAGCGCCAGCCAATGAGCAGTTCTTC
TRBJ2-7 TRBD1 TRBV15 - CATSRAGTGGFEQYF TGTGCCACCAGCAGAGCCGGGACAGGGGGTTTCGAGCAGTACTTC
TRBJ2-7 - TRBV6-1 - CASRKTDSYEQYF TGTGCCAGCAGAAAGACAGACTCCTACGAGCAGTACTTC
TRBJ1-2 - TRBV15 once CATSRDRQNYGYTF TGTGCCACCAGCAGAGATCGACAGAACTATGGCTACACCTTC
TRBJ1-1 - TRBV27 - CASSPWSLNTEAFF TGTGCCAGCAGCCCATGGAGTCTCAACACTGAAGCTTTCTTT
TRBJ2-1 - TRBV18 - CASCRDKYTEQFF TGTGCCAGCTGCCGGGACAAATATACTGAGCAGTTCTTC
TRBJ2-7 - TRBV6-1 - CASSVGAAYEQYF TGTGCCAGCAGCGTAGGGGCGGCCTACGAGCAGTACTTC
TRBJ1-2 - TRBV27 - CASSLSGQRDGYTF TGTGCCAGCAGTTTATCGGGCCAGAGGGATGGCTACACCTTC
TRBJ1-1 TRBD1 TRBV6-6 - CASSYSYRGRDAFF TGTGCCAGCAGTTACTCGTACAGGGGGCGAGATGCTTTCTTT
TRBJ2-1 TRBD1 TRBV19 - CASSDQGDNEQFF TGTGCCAGTAGTGACCAGGGGGACAATGAGCAGTTCTTC
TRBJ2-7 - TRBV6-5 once CASSYSTVSYEQYF TGTGCCAGCAGTTACTCGACAGTTTCCTACGAGCAGTACTTC
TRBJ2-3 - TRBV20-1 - CSASGTDTQYF TGCAGTGCTAGCGGCACAGATACGCAGTATTTT
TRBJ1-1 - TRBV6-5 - CASSLGRNTEAFF TGTGCCAGCAGCCTTGGGAGGAACACTGAAGCTTTCTTT
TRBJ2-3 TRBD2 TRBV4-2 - CASSPLAGYGDTQYF TGTGCCAGCAGCCCCTTAGCGGGATATGGGGATACGCAGTATTTT
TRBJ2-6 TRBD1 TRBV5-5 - CASSRDRGTSSGANVLTF TGTGCCAGCAGCAGGGACAGGGGCACTTCCTCTGGGGCCAACGTCCTGACTTTC
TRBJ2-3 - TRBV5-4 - CASRLLSSTDTQYF TGTGCCAGCAGGTTACTCTCTAGCACAGATACGCAGTATTTT
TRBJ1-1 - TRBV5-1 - CASSLNRDEAFF TGCGCCAGCAGCTTAAACAGGGATGAAGCTTTCTTT
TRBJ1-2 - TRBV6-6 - CASSLGGEGYGYTF TGTGCCAGCAGTCTGGGGGGAGAGGGCTATGGCTACACCTTC
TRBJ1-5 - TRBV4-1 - CASSQDPRGEQPQHF TGCGCCAGCAGCCAAGATCCCCGGGGGGAACAGCCCCAGCATTTT
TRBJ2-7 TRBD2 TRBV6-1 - CASTTRGSGRPEQYF TGTGCCAGCACCACAAGGGGTAGCGGGAGGCCCGAGCAGTACTTC